The 18 T cell receptor beta chains below all came from one sample that was sequenced in a study of spatial heterogeneity in lung cancer. Broader study findings: It was found that expanded intratumoral alpha and beta TCR counts tracked tumor mutation counts.

Each CDR3 protein is one row after TCRdb ran MiXCR on the 5' RACE reads. The sample yields thousands of distinct CDR3 sequences, more than 4% seen once. These receptors' antigens are unknown. The time point was: sample taken at primary tumor resection. The sequencing here drew on lung tumor tissue, taken at surgery. Source of these receptors: a male donor with early-stage non-small cell lung cancer.

This clonotype was picked up many times. The chain has TRBV6-5 and TRBJ1-1, with D tentatively TRBD1 (6 bases). Germline CDR1 MNHEY, CDR2 SVGAGI. V lost 1 base and J lost 5, with 8 bases in between. The CDR3 has 13 residues. The CDR3 sequence: CASSYFRGTEAFF. The CDR3 DNA follows: TGTGCCAGCAGTTACTTCAGGGGTACTGAAGCTTTCTTT.

This clonotype was observed at least ten times. The chain combines TRBV18 with TRBJ2-5; D unresolved. Trimming stripped 5 bases from V and 0 bases from J, with 10 bases between. This CDR3 spans 14 amino acids. Germline V gene data show CDR1 as KGHSH and CDR2 as LQKENI. The CDR3 DNA is TGTGCCAGCTCATCACAAGGCGACCAAGAGACCCAGTACTTC. As protein: CASSSQGDQETQYF.

This clonotype counts as medium-sized. The chain has TRBV20-1 and TRBJ1-6; TRBD1 agrees at 8 bases. The CDR3 runs 15 residues. CDR1 is DFQATT and CDR2 is SNEGSKA in the germline V gene (reference sequence). The V and J ends lost 2 bases and 9 bases, in that order; junction bases with no gene match: 9. CDR3 loop: CSARLRGRSSSPLHF. CDR3 sequence (DNA): TGCAGTGCTAGACTCAGGGGGCGCAGCAGTTCACCCCTCCACTTT.

This clonotype came up many times. The chain combines TRBV13 with TRBJ1-2; possibly TRBD1 for D (5 bases). Germline-derived CDR1 and CDR2 are PRHDT and FYEKMQ (reference sequence). The V end was cut by 0 bases, the J end by 4 bases, with 18 bases between. CDR3 size: 17 residues. CDR3 DNA: TGTGCCAGCAGCTTAGGCGGCCAGGGAATCTCCATCTATGGCTACACCTTC. It is translated as CASSLGGQGISIYGYTF.

This clonotype was observed at least ten times. The DNA of the CDR3 is TGCAGTGCTACGGGGGTTCCCTCGAGATTCGAGCAGTACTTC. It translates to CSATGVPSRFEQYF. The chain combines TRBV20-1 with TRBJ2-7; TRBD2 might be the D (6 bases). V lost 4 bases and J lost 6, with 19 bases in between. This CDR3 comprises 14 residues. Germline V lookup: CDR1 DFQATT, CDR2 SNEGSKA (reference sequence).

By share, this clonotype counts as medium-sized. The chain joins TRBV5-1 to TRBJ1-1; D unclear. This CDR3 spans 11 amino acids. The V gene's germline CDR1 is SGHRS and CDR2 YFSETQ. V gave up 0 bases and J gave up 6 bases, with 3 bases separating them. CDR3 in DNA: TGCGCCAGCAGCTTGGGCCCTGAAGCTTTCTTT. The encoded protein is CASSLGPEAFF.

This clonotype showed up many times. The chain links TRBV5-6 to TRBJ2-1, with 7 bases lining up with TRBD1. The CDR3 is 17 amino acids. Trimming took 7 bases from V and 0 from J; bases not matched to a gene: 13. Germline lookup yields CDR1 SGHDT and CDR2 YYEEEE. This chain's CDR3 is CASHTGGRGSSYNEQFF. CDR3 in DNA: TGTGCCAGCCACACTGGGGGCAGGGGGTCCTCCTACAATGAGCAGTTCTTC.

This clonotype was seen ten or more times. The V and J genes are TRBV10-3 and TRBJ2-7; D may be TRBD1 (5 bases). CDR3 length: 13 amino acids. V was cut by 10 bases and J by 0 bases, with 13 bases left in between. Germline CDR1 ENHRY, CDR2 SYGVKD. The CDR3 loop is CATVQQGSYEQYF. CDR3 bases: TGTGCCACCGTTCAGCAGGGCTCCTACGAGCAGTACTTC.

This clonotype was seen many times. The rearrangement uses TRBV7-9 and TRBJ1-1; TRBD1 is a possible D gene (6 bases). Looked up from germline, CDR1 is SEHNR and CDR2 is FQNEAQ (reference sequence). The CDR3 sequence is 15 residues long. Trimming removed 6 bases at V and 4 bases at J, with 18 bases between. The CDR3 bases are TGTGCCAGCAGTCCTCAGGGGACCCTGGGCACTGAAGCTTTCTTT. Translation: CASSPQGTLGTEAFF.

This clonotype was recorded many times. The V call is TRBV5-3, the J call TRBJ2-5; TRBD2 aligns across 11 bases. TRBV5-3 is labeled an ORF, and its function is uncertain. The CDR3 length is 17 residues. After removal of 3 bases from V and 2 bases from J, the junction contained 9 bases not matched to a gene. In DNA form, the CDR3 reads TGTGCCAGAAGCTCCGCCGGGACTAGCGGACAACAAGAGACCCAGTACTTC. This codes for CARSSAGTSGQQETQYF.

This clonotype was seen repeatedly, ten times or more. The J gene is TRBJ1-6, the V gene TRBV5-1, with a possible D match to TRBD1 (5 bases). Germline loops: CDR1 SGHRS, CDR2 YFSETQ. V lost 0 bases and J 7 bases, leaving 8 bases between the germline ends. The length of the CDR3 is 14 residues. CDR3 DNA sequence: TGCGCCAGCAGCTTGGTGGGACTAAATTCACCCCTCCACTTT. It specifies CASSLVGLNSPLHF.

In its sample, this clonotype ranks as medium-sized. This chain links TRBV15 with TRBJ1-4, with a possible D match to TRBD1 (6 bases). Germline V gives CDR1 LNHNV, CDR2 YYDKDF (reference sequence). The length of the CDR3 is 13 residues. Trimming took 1 base from V and 7 from J, leaving 7 bases between them. The CDR3 DNA is TGTGCCACCAGCAGAGGGGGGGCTGAAAAACTGTTTTTT. Protein sequence: CATSRGGAEKLFF.

This clonotype was counted at least ten times. The chain couples TRBV11-2 to TRBJ2-7; 10 nucleotides agree with TRBD1. CDR1 is SGHAT, CDR2 FQNNGV, per germline. V lost 1 base and J lost 5; bases outside the gene matches: 5. The CDR3 extends over 15 amino acids. The CDR3 region is CASSLAGQGHDEQYF. As DNA, the CDR3 is TGTGCCAGCAGCTTAGCGGGACAGGGGCACGACGAGCAGTACTTC. The entire variable domain, with the rest obtained from reference TRBV11-2 and TRBJ2-7, is as follows: EAGVAQSPRYKIIEKRQSVAFWCNPISGHATLYWYQQILGQGPKLLIQFQNNGVVDDSQLPKDRFSAERLKGVDSTLKIQPAKLEDSAVYLCASSLAGQGHDEQYFGPGTRLTVT.

This clonotype was found many times. The chain joins TRBV7-9 to TRBJ2-5; D uncertain. The V gene lost 4 bases and the J gene lost 5 bases, with 11 bases spanning the gap. Germline lookup yields CDR1 SEHNR and CDR2 FQNEAQ (reference sequence). The CDR3 covers 13 residues. The CDR3 region is CASSSSEAETQYF. The CDR3 DNA sequence: TGTGCCAGCAGCTCCAGTGAGGCGGAGACCCAGTACTTC.

This clonotype was recorded many times. The chain has TRBV20-1 and TRBJ1-1; the D is unclear. The CDR3 runs to 13 residues. Germline CDR1 and CDR2: DFQATT and SNEGSKA (reference sequence). V dropped 1 base and J dropped 7 bases, with 13 bases sitting between them. The chain's CDR3 is CSARALSGVEAFF. CDR3 DNA: TGCAGTGCTAGAGCGTTGTCAGGAGTTGAAGCTTTCTTT.

By frequency in the sample, this clonotype is medium-sized. The V and J genes are TRBV7-9 and TRBJ2-7; 7 nucleotides line up with TRBD1. The V segment lost 5 bases and the J segment 6 bases; nucleotides outside the gene matches: 10. The CDR3 length is 14 residues. The germline gives CDR1 SEHNR, CDR2 FQNEAQ (reference sequence). CDR3 DNA sequence: TGTGCCAGCAGCCAAATAAACGCAGGGGGCGAGCAGTACTTC. Translating gives CASSQINAGGEQYF.

This clonotype is deemed medium-sized. The gene calls are TRBV5-1 and TRBJ1-3; D remains unclear. The germline CDR1 and CDR2 sequences are SGHRS and YFSETQ. V gave up 2 bases and J gave up 0 bases, with 6 bases separating them. This CDR3 spans 14 amino acids. The CDR3 DNA reads as TGCGCCAGCAGCTTAGGGTCCTCTGGAAACACCATATATTTT. This encodes CASSLGSSGNTIYF.

V usage is TRBV6-5 and J usage is TRBJ1-3, with D possibly matching TRBD1 (6 bases). Trimming took off 2 bases at V and 2 bases at J, with 13 bases between the two ends. Per the germline V gene, CDR1 is MNHEY and CDR2 is SVGAGI. CDR3 size: 16 residues. The CDR3 coding sequence is TGTGCCAGCAGTTACCGGCTAAGGGGGGCTGGAAACACCATATATTTT. Its translation: CASSYRLRGAGNTIYF.